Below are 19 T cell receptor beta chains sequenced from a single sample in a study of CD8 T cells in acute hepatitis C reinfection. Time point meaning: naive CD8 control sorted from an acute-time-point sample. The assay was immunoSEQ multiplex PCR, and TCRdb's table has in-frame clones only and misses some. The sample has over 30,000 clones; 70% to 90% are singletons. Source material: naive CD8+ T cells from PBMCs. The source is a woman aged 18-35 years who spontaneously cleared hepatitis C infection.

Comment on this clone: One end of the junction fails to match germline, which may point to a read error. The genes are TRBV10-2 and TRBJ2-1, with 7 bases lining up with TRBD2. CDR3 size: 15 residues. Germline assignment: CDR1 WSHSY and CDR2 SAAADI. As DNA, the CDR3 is TGCGCCAGCAGTGAGTGGCTAGCGGCCTATAATGAGCAGTTCTTC. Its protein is CASSEWLAAYNEQFF.

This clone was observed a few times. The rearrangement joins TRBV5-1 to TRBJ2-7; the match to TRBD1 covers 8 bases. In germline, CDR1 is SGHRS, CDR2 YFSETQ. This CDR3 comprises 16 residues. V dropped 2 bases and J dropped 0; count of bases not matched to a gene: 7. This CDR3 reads CASSFSRDRYSYEQYF. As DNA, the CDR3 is TGCGCCAGCAGCTTTTCACGGGACAGGTACTCCTACGAGCAGTACTTC. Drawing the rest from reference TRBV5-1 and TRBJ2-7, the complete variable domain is KAGVTQTPRYLIKTRGQQVTLSCSPISGHRSVSWYQQTPGQGLQFLFEYFSETQRNKGNFPGRFSGRQFSNSRSEMNVSTLELGDSALYLCASSFSRDRYSYEQYFGPGTRLTVT.

The CDR3 spells CASSQSETGSHRSGNTIYF. CDR3 DNA: TGCGCCAGCAGTCAATCCGAGACAGGGTCCCACCGCTCTGGAAACACCATATATTTT. V and J are TRBV23-1 and TRBJ1-3; 7 nucleotides match TRBD1. TRBV23-1 is identified as an open reading frame with a role that is uncertain. The CDR3 length is 19 residues. V shed 0 bases and J 0 bases; nucleotides not matched to a gene: 11.

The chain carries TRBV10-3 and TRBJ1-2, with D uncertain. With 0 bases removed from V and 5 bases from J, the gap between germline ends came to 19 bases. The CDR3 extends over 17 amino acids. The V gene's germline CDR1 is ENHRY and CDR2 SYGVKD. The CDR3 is CAISESLELRANYGYTF. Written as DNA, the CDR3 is TGTGCCATCAGTGAGTCCTTAGAACTTCGCGCGAATTATGGCTACACCTTC.

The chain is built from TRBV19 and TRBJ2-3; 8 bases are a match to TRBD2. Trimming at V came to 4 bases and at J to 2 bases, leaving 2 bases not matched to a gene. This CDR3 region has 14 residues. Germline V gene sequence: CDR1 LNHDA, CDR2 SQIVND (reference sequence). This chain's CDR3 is CASSSGRTTDTQYF. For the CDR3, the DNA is TGTGCCAGTAGTAGCGGGAGGACCACAGATACGCAGTATTTT.

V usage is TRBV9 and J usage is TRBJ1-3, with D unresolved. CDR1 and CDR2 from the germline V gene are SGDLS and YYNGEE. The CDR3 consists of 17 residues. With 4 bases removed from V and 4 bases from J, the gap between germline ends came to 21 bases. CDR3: CASSRTDVGPSGNTIYF. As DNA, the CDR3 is TGTGCCAGCAGCCGAACGGACGTAGGACCCTCCGGAAACACCATATATTTT.

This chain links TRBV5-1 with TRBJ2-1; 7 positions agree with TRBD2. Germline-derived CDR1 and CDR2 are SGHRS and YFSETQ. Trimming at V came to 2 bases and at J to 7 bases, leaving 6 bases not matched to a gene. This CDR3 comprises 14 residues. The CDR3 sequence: CASSLTGGSNEQFF. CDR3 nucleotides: TGCGCCAGCAGCTTAACGGGAGGAAGTAATGAGCAGTTCTTC.

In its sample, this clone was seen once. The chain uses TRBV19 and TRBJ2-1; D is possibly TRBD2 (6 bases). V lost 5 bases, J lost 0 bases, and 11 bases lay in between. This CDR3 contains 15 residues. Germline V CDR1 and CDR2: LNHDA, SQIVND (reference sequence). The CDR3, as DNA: TGTGCCAGTAGTCCCGGGAGCGGCTCCTACAATGAGCAGTTCTTC. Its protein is CASSPGSGSYNEQFF. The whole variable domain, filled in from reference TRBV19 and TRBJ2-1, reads DGGITQSPKYLFRKEGQNVTLSCEQNLNHDAMYWYRQDPGQGLRLIYYSQIVNDFQKGDIAEGYSVSREKKESFPLTVTSAQKNPTAFYLCASSPGSGSYNEQFFGPGTRLTVL.

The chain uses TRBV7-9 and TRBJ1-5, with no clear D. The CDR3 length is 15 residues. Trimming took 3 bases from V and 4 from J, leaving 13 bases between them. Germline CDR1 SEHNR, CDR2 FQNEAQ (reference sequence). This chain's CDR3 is CASSFSGVSNQPQHF. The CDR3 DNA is TGTGCCAGCAGCTTCTCAGGTGTGAGTAATCAGCCCCAGCATTTT.

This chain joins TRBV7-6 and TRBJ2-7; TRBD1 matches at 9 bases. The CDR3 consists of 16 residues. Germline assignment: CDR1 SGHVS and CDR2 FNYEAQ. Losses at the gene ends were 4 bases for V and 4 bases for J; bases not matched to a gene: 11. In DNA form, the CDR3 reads TGTGCCAGCAGCTCGCGCCGGGACAGGGATTGGTACGAGCAGTACTTC. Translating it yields CASSSRRDRDWYEQYF.

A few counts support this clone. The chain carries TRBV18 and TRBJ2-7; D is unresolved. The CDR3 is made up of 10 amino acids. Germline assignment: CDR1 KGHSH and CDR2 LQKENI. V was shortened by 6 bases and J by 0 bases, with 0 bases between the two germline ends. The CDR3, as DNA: TGTGCCAGCTCCTCCTACGAGCAGTACTTC. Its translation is CASSSYEQYF. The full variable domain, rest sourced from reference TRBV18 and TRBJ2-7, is NAGVMQNPRHLVRRRGQEARLRCSPMKGHSHVYWYRQLPEEGLKFMVYLQKENIIDESGMPKERFSAEFPKEGPSILRIQQVVRGDSAAYFCASSSYEQYFGPGTRLTVT.

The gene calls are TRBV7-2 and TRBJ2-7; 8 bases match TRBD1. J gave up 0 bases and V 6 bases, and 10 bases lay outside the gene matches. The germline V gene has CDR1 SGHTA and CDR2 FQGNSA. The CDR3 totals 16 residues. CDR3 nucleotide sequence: TGTGCCAGCAGTCTCCCCACGGACAGGGTCTCCTACGAGCAGTACTTC. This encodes CASSLPTDRVSYEQYF.

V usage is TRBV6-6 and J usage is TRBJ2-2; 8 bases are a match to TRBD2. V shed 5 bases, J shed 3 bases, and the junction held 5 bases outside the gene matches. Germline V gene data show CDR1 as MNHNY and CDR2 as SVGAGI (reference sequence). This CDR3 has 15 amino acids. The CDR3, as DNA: TGTGCCAGCAGTCCGCGGGGGGACGACACCGGGGAGCTGTTTTTT. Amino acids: CASSPRGDDTGELFF.

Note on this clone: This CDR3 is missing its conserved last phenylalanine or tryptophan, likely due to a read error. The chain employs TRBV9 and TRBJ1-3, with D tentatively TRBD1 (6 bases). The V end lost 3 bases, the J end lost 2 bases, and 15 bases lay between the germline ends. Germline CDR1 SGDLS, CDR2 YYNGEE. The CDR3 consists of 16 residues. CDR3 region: CASSERQDEAGNTIYL. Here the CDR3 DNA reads TGTGCCAGCAGCGAACGACAGGACGAGGCTGGAAACACCATATATCTT.

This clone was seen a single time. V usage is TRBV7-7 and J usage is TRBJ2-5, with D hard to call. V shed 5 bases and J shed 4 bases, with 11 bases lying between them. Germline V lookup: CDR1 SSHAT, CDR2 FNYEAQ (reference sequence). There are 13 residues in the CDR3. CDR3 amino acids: CASSQLPRETQYF. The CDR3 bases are TGTGCCAGCAGCCAACTACCTAGAGAGACCCAGTACTTC.

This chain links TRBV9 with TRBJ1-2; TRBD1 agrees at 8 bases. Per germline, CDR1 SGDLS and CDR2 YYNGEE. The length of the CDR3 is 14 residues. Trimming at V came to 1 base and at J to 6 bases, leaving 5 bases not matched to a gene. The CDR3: CASSVSGGVHGYTF. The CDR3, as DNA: TGTGCCAGCAGCGTATCAGGGGGCGTACATGGCTACACCTTC.

CDR3 sequence: CASSVEGTGDYEQYF. The CDR3 nucleotides are TGTGCCAGCAGCGTAGAGGGGACAGGGGACTACGAGCAGTACTTC. The V call is TRBV9, the J call TRBJ2-7, with 10 positions matching TRBD1. The germline V gene encodes CDR1 SGDLS and CDR2 YYNGEE. V was pared by 0 bases and J by 3 bases, with 3 bases of the junction left unmatched. The CDR3 length is 15 residues.

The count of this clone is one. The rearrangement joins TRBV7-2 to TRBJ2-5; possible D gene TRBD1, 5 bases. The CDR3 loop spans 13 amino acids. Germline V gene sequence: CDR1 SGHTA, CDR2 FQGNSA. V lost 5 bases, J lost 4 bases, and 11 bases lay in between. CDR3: CASSRWGRETQYF. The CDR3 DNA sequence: TGTGCCAGCAGCCGATGGGGCAGAGAGACCCAGTACTTC.

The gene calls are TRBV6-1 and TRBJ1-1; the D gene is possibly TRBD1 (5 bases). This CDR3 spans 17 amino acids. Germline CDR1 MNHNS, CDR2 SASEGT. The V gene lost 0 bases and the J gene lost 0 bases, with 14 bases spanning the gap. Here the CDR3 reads CASSEAGAGWVNTEAFF. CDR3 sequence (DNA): TGTGCCAGCAGTGAAGCGGGAGCAGGGTGGGTGAACACTGAAGCTTTCTTT.